These 12 T cell receptor beta chains were all obtained from the same sample, sequenced in a study of cytomegalovirus exposure and HLA in healthy donors. The PCR was carried out with 60 Vbeta primers and 13 Jbeta primers. Using immunoSEQ multiplex PCR, the repertoire was profiled, and TCRdb retains in-frame clones only, with some absent. The sample shows around 130,000 clones, roughly four fifths of them seen only once. The sequenced sample consisted of PBMCs. These receptors came from a woman aged 40 to 50 in good health and CMV-seropositive.

The chain combines TRBV15 with TRBJ1-2, with D tentatively TRBD1 (6 bases). V lost 8 bases, J lost 0 bases, and 16 bases lay in between. This CDR3 has 15 amino acids. Per germline, CDR1 LNHNV and CDR2 YYDKDF (reference sequence). The CDR3 nucleotides read TGTGCCACCTCAGAAGGACAGCTTTCTAACTATGGCTACACCTTC. Its protein product is CATSEGQLSNYGYTF.

This clone was detected once. One end of the junction is discordant with germline, which a read error may explain. Other DNA sequences in the sample encode the same CDR3. The rearrangement uses TRBV20-1 and TRBJ1-2; the match to TRBD1 covers 8 bases. The CDR3 totals 10 residues. The germline gives CDR1 DFQATT, CDR2 SNEGSKA (reference sequence). CDR3 nucleotides: TGCAATCAGGGGGCGGGTGGCTACACCTTT. Encoded protein: CNQGAGGYTF.

The V and J genes are TRBV5-4 and TRBJ1-1; 8 bases match TRBD1. V trimming: 2 bases; J trimming: 5 bases; junction bases outside the gene matches: 5. The CDR3 contains 14 residues. Per germline, CDR1 SGHNT and CDR2 YYREEE (reference sequence). CDR3 region: CASSFQGARTEAFF. The CDR3 coding sequence is TGTGCCAGCAGCTTCCAGGGGGCGCGGACTGAAGCTTTCTTT. The full variable domain, in which reference TRBV5-4 and TRBJ1-1 provide the parts outside the CDR3, is ETGVTQSPTHLIKTRGQQVTLRCSSQSGHNTVSWYQQALGQGPQFIFQYYREEENGRGNFPPRFSGLQFPNYSSELNVNALELDDSALYLCASSFQGARTEAFFGQGTRLTVV.

A remark on this clone: One junction end does not reproduce the germline sequence, and a read error may be involved. The V gene is TRBV7-7, the J gene TRBJ2-7; 9 nucleotides align to TRBD1. Germline loops: CDR1 SSHAT, CDR2 FNYEAQ (reference sequence). This CDR3 is 15 amino acids long. This CDR3 is CASSPAPGQGYEQYF. The CDR3 nucleotides are TGTGCTAGCAGCCCCGCACCGGGACAGGGTTACGAGCAGTACTTC.

This clone has more than one count but fewer than ten. The genes are TRBV15 and TRBJ2-2; 8 bases line up with TRBD1. The CDR3 length is 16 residues. Per the germline V gene, CDR1 is LNHNV and CDR2 is YYDKDF (reference sequence). Trimming at V came to 1 base and at J to 3 bases, leaving 4 bases not matched to a gene. This CDR3 is CATSRVAGGHTGELFF. CDR3 DNA sequence: TGTGCCACCAGCAGAGTAGCAGGGGGCCACACCGGGGAGCTGTTTTTT.

The V and J genes are TRBV28 and TRBJ2-1; TRBD1 matches 8 bases. This CDR3 contains 15 residues. V lost 4 bases, J lost 1 base, and 3 bases stayed unmatched. Germline V CDR1 and CDR2: MDHEN, SYDVKM. In DNA, the CDR3 is TGTGCCAGCAGTTGGGACAGGAGGTCCTACAATGAGCAGTTCTTC. Amino acids: CASSWDRRSYNEQFF. Full variable domain (remainder filled in from reference TRBV28 and TRBJ2-1): DVKVTQSSRYLVKRTGEKVFLECVQDMDHENMFWYRQDPGLGLRLIYFSYDVKMKEKGDIPEGYSVSREKKERFSLILESASTNQTSMYLCASSWDRRSYNEQFFGPGTRLTVL.

V and J are TRBV4-1 and TRBJ1-1, with D perhaps TRBD1 (5 bases). CDR1 is MGHRA, CDR2 YSYEKL, per germline. Trimming removed 1 base at V and 1 base at J, with 19 bases between. This CDR3 spans 18 amino acids. CDR3 nucleotides: TGCGCCAGCAGCCAAGGGGAACAGATAATGGGGGGGAACACTGAAGCTTTCTTT. Protein product: CASSQGEQIMGGNTEAFF.

The chain recombines TRBV18 with TRBJ1-1; D is possibly TRBD1 (6 bases). The V and J ends lost 5 bases and 3 bases respectively, with 16 bases between them. There are 15 residues in the CDR3. Germline-derived CDR1 and CDR2 are KGHSH and LQKENI. The CDR3 sequence: CASSTLTGRDTEAFF. The CDR3 coding sequence is TGTGCCAGCTCAACCTTGACAGGAAGGGACACTGAAGCTTTCTTT. The variable domain in full, completed from reference TRBV18 and TRBJ1-1, reads NAGVMQNPRHLVRRRGQEARLRCSPMKGHSHVYWYRQLPEEGLKFMVYLQKENIIDESGMPKERFSAEFPKEGPSILRIQQVVRGDSAAYFCASSTLTGRDTEAFFGQGTRLTVV.

The rearrangement joins TRBV29-1 to TRBJ2-1; 7 bases fit TRBD1. Germline V gene data show CDR1 as SQVTM and CDR2 as ANQGSEA. CDR3 length: 15 residues. After removal of 7 bases from V and 8 bases from J, the junction contained 17 bases not matched to a gene. The DNA for the CDR3 is TGCAGCGCCCGCCCCATGACAGGGCTCAGCTATGAGCAGTTCTTC. Encoded protein: CSARPMTGLSYEQFF.

The genes are TRBV9 and TRBJ2-7; D is perhaps TRBD1 (6 bases). CDR3 length: 16 residues. V was cut by 3 bases and J by 0 bases, with 16 bases left in between. Germline V CDR1 and CDR2: SGDLS, YYNGEE. The CDR3 coding sequence is TGTGCCAGCAGCGGGCCGAGGGGGAATTACTCCTACGAGCAGTACTTC. Amino acid sequence: CASSGPRGNYSYEQYF.

V is TRBV7-8 and J is TRBJ2-2; a possible D gene is TRBD1 (6 bases). V lost 5 bases to trimming and J lost 0 bases, with 10 bases between them. The CDR3 is made up of 15 amino acids. Germline values: CDR1 SGHVS, CDR2 FQNEAQ. CDR3 in amino acids: CASSPDRTNTGELFF. CDR3 DNA sequence: TGTGCCAGCAGCCCCGACAGGACGAACACCGGGGAGCTGTTTTTT.

This chain joins TRBV19 and TRBJ1-6, with 8 positions matching TRBD1. The CDR3 sequence is 16 residues long. With 6 bases clipped from V and 6 bases from J, the junction kept 10 bases outside the gene matches. The germline V gene has CDR1 LNHDA and CDR2 SQIVND (reference sequence). The CDR3 region has the DNA TGTGCCAGTAGACCATCCGGGACAGGCATTAATTCACCCCTCCACTTT. It translates to CASRPSGTGINSPLHF.